This T cell receptor beta chain was sequenced during a study of blood T cells in healthy people across ages. This CDR3 contains 13 residues. Germline V gene sequence: CDR1 MNHEY, CDR2 SMNVEV (reference sequence). V lost 6 bases and J lost 6, with 13 bases in between. Next came a second PCR, run for roughly 6 to 11 cycles, which used a sample-barcoded 5' primer along with a J-beta primer mix. Each CDR3 protein is one row after TCRdb ran MiXCR on the 5' RACE reads. The sample holds roughly 830,000 distinct CDR3 sequences, around 68% seen once. Sequencing was done on a sample of blood. The TCR comes from a man aged 30-40 years in good health. The chain couples TRBV27 to TRBJ2-3; D unclear. CDR3 DNA sequence: TGTGCCAGCAGCCGGGTCCCCGGGGATACGCAGTATTTT. Translating gives CASSRVPGDTQYF.